The present entry profiles one TCR beta chain with its context. This sample stems from a study of blood T cell repertoires in COVID-19. Study as a whole: Whether acute or convalescent, the COVID-19 samples came from the United States, Italy and Spain.

The CDR3 consists of 18 residues. With 0 bases clipped from V and 1 base from J, the junction kept 10 bases outside the gene matches. Germline values: CDR1 SGHTS, CDR2 YDEGEE. The authors' processing: For nucleated cells, counts were estimated from reference gene primer amplification. Repertoires were generated with immunoSEQ multiplex PCR, while TCRdb's copy carries only in-frame clones and drops some. V, J and clone size reflect that table, while D and trimming were determined from the DNA. The data hold about 140,000 clones, with 75% to 85% observed a single time. The genes are TRBV5-8 and TRBJ2-5; 9 nucleotides agree with TRBD2. The receptor's source is a woman older than 75 with acute or convalescent COVID-19. The sample consisted of peripheral blood. The CDR3 bases are TGTGCCAGCAGCTTGGCCGGCGGGGGGGCCGGGGGCCAAGAGACCCAGTACTTC. It encodes CASSLAGGGAGGQETQYF.